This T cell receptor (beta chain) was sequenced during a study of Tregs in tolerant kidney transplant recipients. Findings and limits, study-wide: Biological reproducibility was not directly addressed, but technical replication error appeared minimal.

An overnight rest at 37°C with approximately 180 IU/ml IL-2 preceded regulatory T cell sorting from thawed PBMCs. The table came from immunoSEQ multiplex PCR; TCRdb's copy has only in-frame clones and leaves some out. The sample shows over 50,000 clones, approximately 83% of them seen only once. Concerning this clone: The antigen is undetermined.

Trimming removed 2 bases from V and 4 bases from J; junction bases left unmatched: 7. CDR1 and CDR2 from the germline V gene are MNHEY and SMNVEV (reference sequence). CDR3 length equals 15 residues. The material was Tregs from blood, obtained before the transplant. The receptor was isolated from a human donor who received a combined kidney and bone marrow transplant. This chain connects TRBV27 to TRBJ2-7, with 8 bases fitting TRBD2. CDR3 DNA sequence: TGTGCCAGCAGTTTAATGGCGGGAGGCTCTTACGAGCAGTACTTC. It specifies CASSLMAGGSYEQYF.